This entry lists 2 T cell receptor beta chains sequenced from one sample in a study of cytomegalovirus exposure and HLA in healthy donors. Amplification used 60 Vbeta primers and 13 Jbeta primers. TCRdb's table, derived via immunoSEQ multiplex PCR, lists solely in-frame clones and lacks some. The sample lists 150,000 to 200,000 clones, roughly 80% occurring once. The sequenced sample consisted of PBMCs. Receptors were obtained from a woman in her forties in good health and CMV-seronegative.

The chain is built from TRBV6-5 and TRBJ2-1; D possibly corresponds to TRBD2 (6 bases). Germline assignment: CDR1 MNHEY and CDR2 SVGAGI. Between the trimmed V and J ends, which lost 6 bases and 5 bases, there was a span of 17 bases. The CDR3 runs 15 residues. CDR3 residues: CASSPLGGGNNEQFF. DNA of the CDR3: TGTGCCAGCAGCCCCTTGGGGGGAGGAAACAATGAGCAGTTCTTC.

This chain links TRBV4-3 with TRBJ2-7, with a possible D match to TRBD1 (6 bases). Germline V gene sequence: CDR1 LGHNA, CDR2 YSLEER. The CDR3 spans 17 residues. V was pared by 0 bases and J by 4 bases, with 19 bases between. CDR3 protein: CASSQERGARGIYEQYF. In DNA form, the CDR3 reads TGCGCCAGCAGCCAAGAGAGGGGTGCTAGGGGGATTTACGAGCAGTACTTC.